The 12 T cell receptor beta chains in this list originate from one sample, sequenced in a study of CD8 T cells in Susac syndrome. An input of roughly 0.5 to 1 ug of RNA was subjected to reverse transcription using random hexamers. TCRdb re-called the immunoSEQ multiplex PCR reads with MiXCR, one entry per CDR3 protein. The repertoire holds 77,000 or so distinct CDR3 sequences, with approximately 94% as singletons. Source material: CD4+ T cells from PBMCs. These receptors all come from a human donor with Susac syndrome.

The gene calls are TRBV7-9 and TRBJ2-7; TRBD2 matches 11 bases. CDR1 is SEHNR and CDR2 is FQNEAQ in the germline V gene (reference sequence). The trim removed 5 bases at V and 0 bases at J, leaving 6 bases unmatched. The CDR3 is made up of 16 amino acids. CDR3 in DNA: TGTGCCAGCAGCCCCGCTACTAGCGGGAGCTCCTACGAGCAGTACTTC. Its translation: CASSPATSGSSYEQYF.

This clonotype appeared a single time. V gene TRBV28 combines with J gene TRBJ2-1, with a possible D match to TRBD1 (5 bases). Germline V CDR1 and CDR2: MDHEN, SYDVKM. The CDR3 runs 16 residues. The ends were cut back, 6 bases at V and 7 bases at J, with 22 bases in the middle. The DNA for the CDR3 is TGTGCCAGCAGCACCCCCTCGGCAGGGTGGGTTAATGAGCAGTTCTTC. Protein: CASSTPSAGWVNEQFF.

This chain links TRBV14 with TRBJ1-2, with no clear D. In germline, CDR1 is SGHDN, CDR2 FVKESK. CDR3 length: 13 residues. V lost 4 bases, J lost 8 bases, and 14 bases lay in between. The CDR3 protein is CASSREVGQGYTF. In DNA, the CDR3 is TGTGCCAGCAGCCGGGAGGTAGGGCAAGGCTACACCTTC.

This sequence joins TRBV2 and TRBJ1-3; D call uncertain. The CDR3 spans 14 residues. Germline loops: CDR1 SNHLY, CDR2 FYNNEI. V was pared by 6 bases and J by 0 bases, with 9 bases between. The CDR3 loop reads CASRGTLSGNTIYF. The CDR3 DNA is TGTGCCAGCAGGGGTACCCTCTCTGGAAACACCATATATTTT.

This clonotype appeared a single time. This chain connects TRBV4-1 to TRBJ2-2; 15 bases match TRBD2. In germline, CDR1 is MGHRA, CDR2 YSYEKL. V gave up 1 base and J gave up 4 bases; unmatched junction bases: 7. The CDR3 runs 19 residues. The CDR3 DNA reads TGCGCCAGCAGCCAAGGGGGACTAGCGGGAGGCGGTGTCACCGGGGAGCTGTTTTTT. Protein sequence: CASSQGGLAGGGVTGELFF.

The chain employs TRBV12-3 or TRBV12-4 and TRBJ1-1, with 7 bases fitting TRBD1. J was trimmed by 0 bases and V by 6 bases; bases with no gene match: 1. This CDR3 is built from 13 residues. Here the CDR3 DNA reads TGTGCCAGCAGCGGACAGGTGAACACTGAAGCTTTCTTT. Encoded protein: CASSGQVNTEAFF.

This sequence joins TRBV3-1 and TRBJ1-5; D is ambiguous. V dropped 1 base and J dropped 4 bases, with 11 bases sitting between them. The CDR3 extends over 15 amino acids. The germline CDR1 and CDR2 sequences are LGHDT and YNNKEL (reference sequence). This CDR3 is CASSQARFGNQPQHF. The CDR3, as DNA: TGTGCCAGCAGCCAAGCCCGGTTTGGGAATCAGCCCCAGCATTTT.

The chain carries TRBV12-3 or TRBV12-4 and TRBJ2-3; possibly TRBD1 for D (6 bases). Trimming took 6 bases from V and 1 from J, leaving 14 bases between them. The CDR3 length is 15 residues. The CDR3 bases are TGTGCCAGCAGACAACAGGGTAGGGGCACAGATACGCAGTATTTT. This translates into CASRQQGRGTDTQYF.

The rearrangement uses TRBV5-1 and TRBJ1-1; 7 nucleotides align to TRBD1. V shed 2 bases, J shed 6 bases, and the junction held 7 bases outside the gene matches. The germline V gene encodes CDR1 SGHRS and CDR2 YFSETQ. The CDR3 has 14 residues. CDR3 DNA sequence: TGCGCCAGCAGCTTCCAGGGGGGACCCGCTGAAGCTTTCTTT. The encoded protein is CASSFQGGPAEAFF.

V gene TRBV7-2 combines with J gene TRBJ2-3; no reliable D call. The CDR3 spans 14 residues. Germline CDR1 and CDR2: SGHTA and FQGNSA. V was pared by 2 bases and J by 2 bases, with 8 bases between. The CDR3 DNA is TGTGCCAGCAGCTTATATGGGCCCACAGATACGCAGTATTTT. It is translated as CASSLYGPTDTQYF.

CDR3 loop: CASSYDGGAADEQFF. The CDR3 DNA reads TGTGCCAGCAGTTACGACGGGGGGGCGGCGGATGAGCAGTTCTTC. The gene calls are TRBV12-3 or TRBV12-4 and TRBJ2-1, with 8 positions matching TRBD2. J lost 8 bases, V lost 4 bases, and 10 bases had no gene match. The CDR3 sequence is 15 residues long.

A single count supports this clonotype. V usage is TRBV29-1 and J usage is TRBJ2-7; D remains ambiguous. In germline, CDR1 is SQVTM, CDR2 ANQGSEA. The CDR3 sequence is 13 residues long. Trimming cost V 4 bases and J 2 bases, with 12 bases left between them. The CDR3 reads CSVGPSTAYEQYF. The CDR3 region has the DNA TGCAGCGTTGGTCCCTCCACCGCCTACGAGCAGTACTTC.